This T cell receptor (beta chain) was recorded in a study of long-term antiretroviral therapy in people with HIV. General observations from the study: All blood samples came from the years 2004 to 2017, possibly under older ART regimens.

This CDR3 contains 14 residues. Germline lookup yields CDR1 SNHLY and CDR2 FYNNEI. The V gene lost 4 bases and the J gene lost 8 bases, with 15 bases spanning the gap. With respect to this clone: Its specificity is unknown.

The assay, immunoSEQ v3.0, was run at survey level. The target of sequencing was about 35,000-50,000 T-cell genomes per sample. Sequencing used immunoSEQ multiplex PCR; TCRdb keeps in-frame clones, though not all of them. The repertoire includes over 15,000 clones, 90% to 95% of them detected once, and about 1.4% sits in the top ten. The TCR originated in a man aged 25-45 years with HIV. The chain links TRBV2 to TRBJ2-4; D may be TRBD1 or TRBD2 (5 bases each). The sample was unsorted PBMCs, taken 10.4 years after starting antiretroviral therapy. DNA for the CDR3: TGTGCCAGCAGTGGGGGACCTGTTATCGACATTCAGTACTTC. Protein sequence: CASSGGPVIDIQYF.